The table lists the clone carrying this TCR beta chain with many counts. Arm-PCR of CDR3 regions and iRepertoire HTBI primers were the basis on which TCR beta libraries were built. Each CDR3 protein is one row after TCRdb ran MiXCR on the multiplex PCR reads. The sample lists more than 350,000 distinct CDR3 sequences, 14% to 15% occurring once. The sample belongs to a study of regulatory T cells in long-lasting Graves disease. The CDR3 is made up of 14 amino acids. Trimming left V 4 bases short and J 1 base short, with 11 bases between. Germline lookup yields CDR1 GTSNPN and CDR2 SVGIG (reference sequence). Time point: newly diagnosed GD, antithyroid drugs for less than 3 months. Generation of the TCR library employed RNA extracted from PBMCs. The same data also went into a second study, on T cells in Graves' hyperthyroidism and ophthalmopathy. That investigation notes: During a first-round RT-PCR of the TCR CDR3, the HTBI primer set was used.

The genes are TRBV30 and TRBJ2-1; D not resolved. The receptor was derived from a young woman with Graves disease. Sequencing was performed on peripheral blood mononuclear cells (PBMCs), taken at new diagnosis, from a patient treated with antithyroid drugs. The CDR3 bases are TGTGCCTGGAACCCCGGGTCTTCCTACAATGAGCAGTTCTTC. It translates to CAWNPGSSYNEQFF.